This T cell receptor (beta chain) was found in a study of T cell repertoires in cytomegalovirus infection. Overall study: CMV infection plus the matching HLA type was flagged by public TCR beta signatures. Study results and caveats: Carriers of CMV plus the relevant HLA were identified by cumulative public TCR beta family frequency. CMV-specific HLA-C-restricted TCR beta clonotypes dominated the ex vivo response.

Details on this clonotype: Its target is not known.

TCRdb processed the reads anew with MiXCR; each CDR3 protein has one entry. The top ten clones hold roughly a tenth of a sample with 100,000 to 150,000 distinct CDR3 sequences, more than 7% of them seen once. The TCR sequence derives from a human donor in good health (CMV status not recorded). Some clones in this sample may be carry-over from other donors' samples. Sequenced input: PBMCs.

CDR3 residues: CASSLEGDSPLHF. CDR3 nucleotide sequence: TGCGCCAGCAGCTTGGAGGGGGATTCACCCCTCCACTTT. J is TRBJ1-6 and V is TRBV5-1; D may be TRBD1 (6 bases). Per germline, CDR1 SGHRS and CDR2 YFSETQ. This CDR3 spans 13 amino acids. V shed 0 bases and J shed 8 bases, with 6 bases lying between them.